This T cell receptor beta chain was observed in a study of T cells in women clearing cervical HPV infection (dated by TCRdb to the late 2010s). General notes on the study: The cases were roughly 23 women with histologically confirmed HPV16-related CIN3 or worse, and 2 of those women had invasive cancers. The controls were around 26 women whose single incident HPV16 infection cleared within 12 months with no development of precancer or cancer. Blood from cases was collected at the visit where the lesion was first found, while blood from controls was collected once the infection could no longer be detected. For cases, a median interval of roughly 150 days, with an interquartile range of 90 to 200 days, was observed between lesion detection and blood sampling. Since HLA typing was available for only a few women, HLA type could not be ruled out as a confounder. This exploratory proof-of-principle case-control study, nested within the Guanacaste HPV Natural History Study in Costa Rica, compared TCR repertoires among women with different cervical HPV16 outcomes. Cases were matched to controls by age within five years and by the year the sample was collected. Cases had a median age of approximately 32 years compared with roughly 37 for controls, and baseline characteristics showed no significant differences between the groups. The parent cohort enrolled 9,500 to 12,000 women aged 18 or older in Guanacaste, Costa Rica, in about 1992 to 1995 and followed the women for less than nine years. As quality controls, five blinded duplicates were added to each group, bringing the total to 60 or so samples made up of about 50 participants and 10 or so replicates.

CDR1 and CDR2, per the germline V gene, are SGDLS and YYNGEE. Trimming costs V 4 bases and J 1 base, and their ends lie 14 bases apart. Including the terminal cysteine and phenylalanine, the CDR3 comprises 16 residues. The CDR3 was read in part: 39 bases, with the frame set at base 1. TCR beta CDR3 regions were amplified by multiplex PCR using the immunoSEQ assay from an average of 1200 ng genomic DNA per sample. To correct primer bias, the assay used a complete synthetic TCR repertoire to set an amplification baseline. The amplicons were sequenced using the Illumina platform. The authors processed their data as follows. Sequences were error-corrected by clustering with frequency ratios and a modified nearest-neighbor algorithm and were then analyzed in the immunoSEQ Analyzer with IMGT gene definitions. At each rarefaction depth, TCR richness and evenness were averaged across 20 rarefaction repeats, and samples with fewer sequences than that depth were excluded. Relative abundances of V, D and J genes were compared between groups using Wilcoxon rank sum tests, with FDR correction applied. Blinded duplicates gave an intraclass correlation of about 96% for TCR richness and an average of around 76% across some 62 gene segments. The table was pulled from immuneACCESS by TCRdb, which kept in-frame rearrangements only. Such tables lose some clones; where checked, under half of the loss comes from unresolved V genes, and the rest has no known cause. From that table come the V and J calls and clone size; the DNA was used to work out D and trimming. The sample has tens of thousands of clones on record. The ten most abundant clones make up approximately 8.1% of the sample.

Broad study findings and their caveats: The cross-sectional design could not show whether associations preceded infection or resulted from it; effector/memory subsets and HPV-specific T cells were not isolated. TRBV6-7 relative abundance was lower in cases than in controls (about 0.099% versus 0.16%; Bonferroni P = 0.0008). Cases were distinguished from controls with an estimated AUC of about 0.78 by random forest classifiers combining richness and V gene abundances. Across sequencing depths, CIN3+ cases showed significantly higher TCR repertoire richness than controls, but evenness did not differ between the groups. Because T-cell numbers per sample were unknown, differences in richness could reflect varying T-cell content rather than repertoire biology.

Every participant had a single incident cervical HPV16 infection, and prevalent HPV16 infections were excluded. Cervical HPV DNA was detected with MY09/MY11 PCR, and genotyping was done with dot-blot hybridization. Roughly 15 mL of heparinized blood was centrifuged, after which the buffy coat was aliquoted, frozen at -30 degrees C, and then stored at -80 degrees C. Genomic DNA was extracted from buffy coat specimens using QIAGEN kits. Notes on this clone: It lacks a known antigen. Coverage ceases 3 residues before the CDR3 finishes, and the germline J gene fills in the end.

The sequence was collected from a woman between 18 and 75 years old with a cervical HPV16 infection that either progressed to CIN3+ or cleared (not recorded which). Recombination connected TRBV9 to TRBJ2-2, with a weak D call of TRBD2 (5 bases match). The sequenced material came from blood buffy coat. The CDR3 corresponds to CASSPSGKQNTGELFF. CDR3 DNA, as far as it was read: TGTGCCAGCAGCCCTTCGGGGAAGCAGAACACCGGGGAG.